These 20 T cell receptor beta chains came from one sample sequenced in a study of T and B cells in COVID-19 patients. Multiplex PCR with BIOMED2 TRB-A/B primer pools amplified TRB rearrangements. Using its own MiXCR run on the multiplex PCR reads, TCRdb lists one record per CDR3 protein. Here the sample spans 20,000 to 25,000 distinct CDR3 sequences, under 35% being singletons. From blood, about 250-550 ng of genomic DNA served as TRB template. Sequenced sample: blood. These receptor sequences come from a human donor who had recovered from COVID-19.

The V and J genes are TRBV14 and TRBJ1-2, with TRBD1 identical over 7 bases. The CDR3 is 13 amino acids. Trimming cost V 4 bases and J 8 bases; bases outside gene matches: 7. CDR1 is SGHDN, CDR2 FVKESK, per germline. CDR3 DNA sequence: TGTGCCAGCAGCCCGACAGGGCGTGGGGGCTACACCTTC. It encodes CASSPTGRGGYTF.

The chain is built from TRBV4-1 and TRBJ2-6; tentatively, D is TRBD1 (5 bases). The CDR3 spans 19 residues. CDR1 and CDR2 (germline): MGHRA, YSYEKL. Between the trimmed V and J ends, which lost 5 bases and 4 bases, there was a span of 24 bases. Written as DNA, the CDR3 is TGCGCCAGCAGCGAATCGACAGACATGGGTCTCCGAGGGGCCAACGTCCTGACTTTC. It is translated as CASSESTDMGLRGANVLTF.

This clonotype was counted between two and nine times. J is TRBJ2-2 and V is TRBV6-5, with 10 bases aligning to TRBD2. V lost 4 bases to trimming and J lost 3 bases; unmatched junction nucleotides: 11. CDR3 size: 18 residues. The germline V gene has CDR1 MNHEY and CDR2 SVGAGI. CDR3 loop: CASSSKRGGSTDTGELFF. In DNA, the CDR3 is TGTGCCAGCAGTTCCAAGCGGGGGGGCTCAACGGACACCGGGGAGCTGTTTTTT.

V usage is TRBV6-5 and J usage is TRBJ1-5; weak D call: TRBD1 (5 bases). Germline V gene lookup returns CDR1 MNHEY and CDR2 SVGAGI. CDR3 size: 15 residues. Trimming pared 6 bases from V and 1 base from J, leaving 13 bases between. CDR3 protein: CASSLYRDSNQPQHF. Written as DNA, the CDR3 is TGTGCCAGCAGCCTATACCGGGACAGCAATCAGCCCCAGCATTTT.

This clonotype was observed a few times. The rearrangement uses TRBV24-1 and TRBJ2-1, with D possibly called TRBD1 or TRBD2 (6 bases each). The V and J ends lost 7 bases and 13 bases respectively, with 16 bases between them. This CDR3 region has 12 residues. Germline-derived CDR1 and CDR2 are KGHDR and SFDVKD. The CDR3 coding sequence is TGTGCCACCAGCCTCGGGGGCCATTCACAGTTCTTC. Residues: CATSLGGHSQFF.

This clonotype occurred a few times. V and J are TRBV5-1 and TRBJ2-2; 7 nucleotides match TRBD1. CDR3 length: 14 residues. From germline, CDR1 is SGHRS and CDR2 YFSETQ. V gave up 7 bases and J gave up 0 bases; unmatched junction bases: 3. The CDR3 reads CASSGTANTGELFF. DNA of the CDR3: TGCGCCAGCTCCGGGACAGCGAACACCGGGGAGCTGTTTTTT.

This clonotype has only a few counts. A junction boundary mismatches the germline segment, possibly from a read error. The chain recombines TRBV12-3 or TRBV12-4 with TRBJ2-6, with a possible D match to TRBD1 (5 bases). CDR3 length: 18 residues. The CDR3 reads CASSPDVPPPSGANVLTF. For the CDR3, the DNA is TGTGCCAGCAGTCCGGACGTACCGCCCCCCTCTGGGGCCAACGTCTTGACTTTC.

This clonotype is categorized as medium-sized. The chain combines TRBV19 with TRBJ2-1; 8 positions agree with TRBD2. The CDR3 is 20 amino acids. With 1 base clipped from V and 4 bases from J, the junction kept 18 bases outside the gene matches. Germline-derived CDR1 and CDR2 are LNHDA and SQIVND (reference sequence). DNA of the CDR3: TGTGCCAGTAGTATAGGAGGTATGACGTGGCGGGGGGACTTTTACAATGAGCAGTTCTTC. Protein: CASSIGGMTWRGDFYNEQFF.

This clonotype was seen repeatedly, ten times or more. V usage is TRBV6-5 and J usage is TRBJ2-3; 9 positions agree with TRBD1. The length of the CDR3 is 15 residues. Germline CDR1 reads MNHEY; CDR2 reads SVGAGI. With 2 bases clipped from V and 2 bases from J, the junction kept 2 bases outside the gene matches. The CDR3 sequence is CASSYTGGTTDTQYF. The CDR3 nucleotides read TGTGCCAGCAGTTACACAGGGGGCACCACAGATACGCAGTATTTT.

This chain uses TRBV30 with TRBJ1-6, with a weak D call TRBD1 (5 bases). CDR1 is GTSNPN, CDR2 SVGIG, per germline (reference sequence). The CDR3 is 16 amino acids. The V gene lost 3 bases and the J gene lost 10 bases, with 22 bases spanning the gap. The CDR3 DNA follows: TGTGCCTGGAGACCAGGGAGTACAGGATCTTTCTCACCCCTCCACTTT. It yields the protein CAWRPGSTGSFSPLHF. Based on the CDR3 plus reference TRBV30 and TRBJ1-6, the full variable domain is SQTIHQWPATLVQPVGSPLSLECTVEGTSNPNLYWYRQAAGRGLQLLFYSVGIGQISSEVPQNLSASRPQDRQFILSSKKLLLSDSGFYLCAWRPGSTGSFSPLHFGNGTRLTVT.

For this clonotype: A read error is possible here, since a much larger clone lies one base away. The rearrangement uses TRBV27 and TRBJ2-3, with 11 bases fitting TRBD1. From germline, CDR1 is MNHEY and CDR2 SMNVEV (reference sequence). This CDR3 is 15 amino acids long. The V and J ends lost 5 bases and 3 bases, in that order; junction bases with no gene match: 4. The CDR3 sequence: CASSPGTGGTDTQYF. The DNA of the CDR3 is TGTGCCAGCAGTCCCGGGACAGGGGGTACAGATACGCAGTATTTT.

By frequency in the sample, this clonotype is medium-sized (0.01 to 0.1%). This chain's CDR3 is CAWSVQVSDTQYF. The CDR3 DNA sequence: TGTGCCTGGAGTGTACAGGTTTCAGATACGCAGTATTTT. This chain uses TRBV30 with TRBJ2-3; TRBD1 might be the D (5 bases). V was cut by 0 bases and J by 4 bases, with 8 bases left in between. CDR3 length: 13 residues. Germline V gene data show CDR1 as GTSNPN and CDR2 as SVGIG (reference sequence).

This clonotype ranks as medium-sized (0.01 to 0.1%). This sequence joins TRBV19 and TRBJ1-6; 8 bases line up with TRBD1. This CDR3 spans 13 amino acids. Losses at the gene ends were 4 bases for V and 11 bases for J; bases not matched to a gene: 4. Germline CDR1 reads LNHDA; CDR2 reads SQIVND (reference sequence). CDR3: CASSTRTGTPLHF. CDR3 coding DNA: TGTGCCAGTAGTACCCGGACAGGGACACCCCTCCACTTT.

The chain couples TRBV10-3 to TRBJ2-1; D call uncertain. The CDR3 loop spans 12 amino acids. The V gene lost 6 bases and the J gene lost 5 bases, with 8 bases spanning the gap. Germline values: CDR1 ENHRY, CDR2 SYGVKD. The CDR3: CAIRLRDNEQFF. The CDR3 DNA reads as TGTGCCATCAGATTACGGGACAATGAGCAGTTCTTC.

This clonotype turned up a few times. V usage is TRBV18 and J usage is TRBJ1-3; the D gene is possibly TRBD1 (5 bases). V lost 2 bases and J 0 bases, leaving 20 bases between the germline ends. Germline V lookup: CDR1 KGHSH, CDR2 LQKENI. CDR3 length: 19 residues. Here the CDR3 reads CASSPAPLGVRGSGNTIYF. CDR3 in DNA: TGTGCCAGCTCACCAGCGCCACTAGGGGTACGTGGCTCTGGAAACACCATATATTTT. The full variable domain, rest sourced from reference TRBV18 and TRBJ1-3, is NAGVMQNPRHLVRRRGQEARLRCSPMKGHSHVYWYRQLPEEGLKFMVYLQKENIIDESGMPKERFSAEFPKEGPSILRIQQVVRGDSAAYFCASSPAPLGVRGSGNTIYFGEGSWLTVV.

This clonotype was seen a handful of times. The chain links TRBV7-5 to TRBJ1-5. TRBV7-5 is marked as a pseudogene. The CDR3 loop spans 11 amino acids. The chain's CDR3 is CIPDSNQPQHF. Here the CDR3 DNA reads TGTATCCCAGATAGCAATCAGCCCCAGCATTTT.

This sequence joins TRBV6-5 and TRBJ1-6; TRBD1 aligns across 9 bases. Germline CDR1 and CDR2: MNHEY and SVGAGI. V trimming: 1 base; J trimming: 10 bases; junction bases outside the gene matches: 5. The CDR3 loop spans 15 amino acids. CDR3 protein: CASSYLQGARSPLHF. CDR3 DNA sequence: TGTGCCAGCAGTTACTTACAGGGGGCGCGGTCACCCCTCCACTTT.

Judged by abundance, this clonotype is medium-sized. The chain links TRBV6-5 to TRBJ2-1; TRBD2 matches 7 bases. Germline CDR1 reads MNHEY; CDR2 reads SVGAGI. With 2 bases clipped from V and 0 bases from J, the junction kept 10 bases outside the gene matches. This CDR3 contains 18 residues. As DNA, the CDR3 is TGTGCCAGCAGTTACCGCGGGGGTGGGTTAAACTCCTACAATGAGCAGTTCTTC. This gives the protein CASSYRGGGLNSYNEQFF.

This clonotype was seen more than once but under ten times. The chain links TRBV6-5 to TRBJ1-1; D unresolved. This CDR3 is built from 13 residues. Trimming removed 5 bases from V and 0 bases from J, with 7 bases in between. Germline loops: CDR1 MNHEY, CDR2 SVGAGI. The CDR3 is CASSRHLNTEAFF. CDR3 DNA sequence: TGTGCCAGCAGTCGACACTTGAACACTGAAGCTTTCTTT.

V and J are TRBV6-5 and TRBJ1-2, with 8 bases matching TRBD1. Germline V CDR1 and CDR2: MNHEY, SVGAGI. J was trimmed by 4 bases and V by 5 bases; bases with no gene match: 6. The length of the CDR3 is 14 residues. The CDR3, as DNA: TGTGCCAGCAGTGAGGACAGGGTGGCCTATGGCTACACCTTC. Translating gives CASSEDRVAYGYTF.